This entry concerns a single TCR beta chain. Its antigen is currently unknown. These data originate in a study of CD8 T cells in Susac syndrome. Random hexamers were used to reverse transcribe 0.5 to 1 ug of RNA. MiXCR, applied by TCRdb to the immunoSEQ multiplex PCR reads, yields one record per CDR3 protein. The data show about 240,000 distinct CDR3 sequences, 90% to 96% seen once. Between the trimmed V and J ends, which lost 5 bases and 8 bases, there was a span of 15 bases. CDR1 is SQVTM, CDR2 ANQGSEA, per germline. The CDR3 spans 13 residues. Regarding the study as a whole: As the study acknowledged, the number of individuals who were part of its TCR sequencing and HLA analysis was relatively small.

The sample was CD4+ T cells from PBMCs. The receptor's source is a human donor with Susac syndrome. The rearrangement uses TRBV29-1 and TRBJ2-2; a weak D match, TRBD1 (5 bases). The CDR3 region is CSVSLREDGELFF. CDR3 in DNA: TGCAGCGTTAGTCTCAGGGAAGATGGGGAGCTGTTTTTT.